One and the same sample provided the 5 T cell receptor beta chains below, sequenced in a study of tumor-infiltrating lymphocytes in primary liver carcinoma. Scientists recovered RNA and DNA together from about 20-30 mg of unsorted bulk tissue. Making TCR beta cDNA involved roughly 0.55 ug total RNA and a constant-region primer. Library construction for TCR beta comprised three nested multiplex PCR rounds performed with slightly modified ARM-PCR. Rounds one and two of PCR, each of roughly 10 cycles, were primed with TRBV1-TRBV30 forward primers and a C-beta reverse primer. TCRdb itself ran the multiplex PCR reads through MiXCR, one entry per CDR3 protein. Counted here are 90,000 to 150,000 distinct CDR3 sequences, roughly three fifths occurring once; the ten biggest clones make up around 9%. Sequenced input: liver tumor tissue from sampling region 1. As for subset: tumor region T1, superior pole. These TCRs come from a woman aged 55-69 years with primary liver carcinoma and hepatitis B virus infection.

As to this clonotype: Compared with germline, one end of the junction differs, possibly owing to a read error. This chain uses TRBV24-1 with TRBJ2-5, with D hard to call. CDR1 is KGHDR and CDR2 is SFDVKD in the germline V gene. The CDR3 totals 14 residues. CDR3 nucleotide sequence: TGTGCCGCCAGTGATTTGAGGCAGAAAGAGACCCAGTACTTC. This codes for CAASDLRQKETQYF.

About this clonotype: One end of the junction is discordant with germline, which a read error may explain. The chain's CDR3 is CVSRDDRSKNIQYF. The DNA for the CDR3 is TGTGTCAGCAGGGATGACAGAAGCAAAAACATTCAGTACTTC. The rearrangement joins TRBV28 to TRBJ2-4, with TRBD1 as a possible D gene (5 bases). Germline CDR1 is MDHEN and CDR2 is SYDVKM. The CDR3 contains 14 residues.

About this clonotype itself: This sequence may be a read error, since a much larger clone differs from it by one base. CDR3 protein: CASSFDRFYCYTF. In nucleotides, the CDR3 is TGTGCCAGCAGTTTTGACAGGTTCTATTGCTACACCTTC. The chain combines TRBV6-6 with TRBJ1-2, with D possibly being TRBD1 (6 bases). Per the germline V gene, CDR1 is MNHNY and CDR2 is SVGAGI (reference sequence). The CDR3 spans 13 residues.

This clonotype showed up many times. This chain connects TRBV7-3 to TRBJ2-2, with a possible D match to TRBD2 (6 bases). CDR1 is SGHTA and CDR2 is FQGTGA in the germline V gene. CDR3 length: 16 residues. Trimming cost V 1 base and J 8 bases, with 17 bases left between them. The CDR3 here is CASSLIAAAGKGELFF. The DNA of the CDR3 is TGTGCCAGCAGCTTAATTGCCGCGGCGGGGAAAGGGGAGCTGTTTTTT.

In regard to this clonotype: In this CDR3 the conserved last residue, phenylalanine or tryptophan, is missing, so a read error is likely. This rearrangement joins TRBV11-1 to TRBJ2-5; 7 nucleotides align to TRBD1. Germline V gene sequence: CDR1 SGHAT, CDR2 FQDESV (reference sequence). The CDR3 spans 15 residues. Trimming took 5 bases from V and 1 from J; bases not matched to a gene: 7. The CDR3 loop is CASSPQGQLQETQYS. The CDR3 nucleotides read TGTGCCAGCAGCCCTCAGGGACAGCTCCAAGAGACCCAGTACTCC.